What follows describes a single TCR beta chain. Assay: immunoSEQ multiplex PCR; the TCRdb copy retains only in-frame clones and omits some. This table holds hundreds of thousands of clones, approximately 84% found once. The data are from a study of blood T cell repertoires in COVID-19. Study-wide context: Whether acute or convalescent, the COVID-19 samples came from the United States, Italy and Spain.

Participants had their cohort set by participant-reported clinical history. Recovered Cohort 3 donors showed two negative PCRs, clearance, or symptom resolution. Germline loops: CDR1 SGHRS, CDR2 YFSETQ. The CDR3 spans 12 residues. V was clipped by 1 base and J by 8 bases, with 9 bases between them. The sequence was collected from a man younger than 45 who had recovered from COVID-19. The sample was PBMCs or T cells enriched from blood (not recorded which). J is TRBJ1-2 and V is TRBV5-1, with D maybe TRBD1 (6 bases). The CDR3 DNA sequence: TGCGCCAGCAGCTTGCAGGGGTTAGGCTACACCTTC. Translating it yields CASSLQGLGYTF.